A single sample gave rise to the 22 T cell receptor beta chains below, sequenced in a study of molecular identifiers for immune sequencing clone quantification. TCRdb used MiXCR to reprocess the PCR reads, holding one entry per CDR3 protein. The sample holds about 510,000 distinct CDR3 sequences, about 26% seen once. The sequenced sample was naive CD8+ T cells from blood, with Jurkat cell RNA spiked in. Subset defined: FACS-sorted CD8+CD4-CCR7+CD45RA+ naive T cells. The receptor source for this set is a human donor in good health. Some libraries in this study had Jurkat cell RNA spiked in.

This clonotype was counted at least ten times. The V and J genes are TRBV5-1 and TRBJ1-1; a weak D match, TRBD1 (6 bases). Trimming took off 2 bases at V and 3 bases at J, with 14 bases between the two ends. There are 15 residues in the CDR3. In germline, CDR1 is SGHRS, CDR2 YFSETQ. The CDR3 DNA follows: TGCGCCAGCAGCTTATGGGCAGGGGCGGACACTGAAGCTTTCTTT. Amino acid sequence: CASSLWAGADTEAFF.

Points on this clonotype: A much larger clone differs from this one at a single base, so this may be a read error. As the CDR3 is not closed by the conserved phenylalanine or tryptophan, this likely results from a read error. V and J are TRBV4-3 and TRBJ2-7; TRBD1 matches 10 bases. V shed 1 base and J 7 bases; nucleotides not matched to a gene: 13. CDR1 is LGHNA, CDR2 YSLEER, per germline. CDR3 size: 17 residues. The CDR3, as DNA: TGCGCCAGCAGCCAAGTCCATGGGGGACAGGGGCAAGAGGAGCAGTACTCC. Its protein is CASSQVHGGQGQEEQYS.

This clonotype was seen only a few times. The CDR3 sequence: CASSLGARDRKYEQYF. In nucleotides, the CDR3 is TGTGCCAGCAGCTTGGGGGCTAGGGACAGAAAATACGAGCAGTACTTC. The chain couples TRBV5-4 to TRBJ2-7; 7 nucleotides agree with TRBD1. This CDR3 has 16 residues. The V segment lost 0 bases and the J segment 4 bases; nucleotides outside the gene matches: 10. Germline V gene lookup returns CDR1 SGHNT and CDR2 YYREEE (reference sequence). Together with reference TRBV5-4 and TRBJ2-7, the CDR3 gives the full variable domain: ETGVTQSPTHLIKTRGQQVTLRCSSQSGHNTVSWYQQALGQGPQFIFQYYREEENGRGNFPPRFSGLQFPNYSSELNVNALELDDSALYLCASSLGARDRKYEQYFGPGTRLTVT.

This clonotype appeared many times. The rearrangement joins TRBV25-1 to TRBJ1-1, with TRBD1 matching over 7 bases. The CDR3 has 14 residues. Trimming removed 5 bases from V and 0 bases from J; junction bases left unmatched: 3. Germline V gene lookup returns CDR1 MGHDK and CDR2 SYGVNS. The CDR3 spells CASSKTGMNTEAFF. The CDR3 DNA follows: TGTGCCAGCAGTAAGACAGGGATGAACACTGAAGCTTTCTTT.

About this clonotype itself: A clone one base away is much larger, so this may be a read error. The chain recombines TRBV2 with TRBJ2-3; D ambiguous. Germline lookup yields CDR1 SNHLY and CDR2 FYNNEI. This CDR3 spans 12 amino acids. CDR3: CASSDLTDTQCF. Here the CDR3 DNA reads TGTGCCAGCAGTGATCTAACAGATACGCAGTGTTTT.

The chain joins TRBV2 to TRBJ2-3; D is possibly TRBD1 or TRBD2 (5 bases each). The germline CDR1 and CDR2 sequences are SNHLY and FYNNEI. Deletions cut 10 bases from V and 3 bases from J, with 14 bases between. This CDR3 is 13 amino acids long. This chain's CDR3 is CATWWGRTDTQYF. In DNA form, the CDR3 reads TGTGCCACTTGGTGGGGACGGACAGATACGCAGTATTTT. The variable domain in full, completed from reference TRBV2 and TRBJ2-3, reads EPEVTQTPSHQVTQMGQEVILRCVPISNHLYFYWYRQILGQKVEFLVSFYNNEISEKSEIFDDQFSVERPDGSNFTLKIRSTKLEDSAMYFCATWWGRTDTQYFGPGTRLTVL.

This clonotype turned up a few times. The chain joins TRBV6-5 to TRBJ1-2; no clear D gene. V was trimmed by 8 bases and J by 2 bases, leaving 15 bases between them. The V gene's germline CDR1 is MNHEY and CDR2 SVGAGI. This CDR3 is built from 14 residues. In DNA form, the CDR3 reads TGTGCCAGCGGAAGGACGGAGGAGAACTATGGCTACACCTTC. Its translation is CASGRTEENYGYTF.

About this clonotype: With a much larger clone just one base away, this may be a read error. The CDR3 DNA sequence: TGCGCCGGCAGCCAGCGGACAGAGAGCACAGATACGCAGTATTTT. Residues: CAGSQRTESTDTQYF. The V call is TRBV4-1, the J call TRBJ2-3, with TRBD1 as a possible D gene (6 bases). CDR3 size: 15 residues. Germline V gene sequence: CDR1 MGHRA, CDR2 YSYEKL.

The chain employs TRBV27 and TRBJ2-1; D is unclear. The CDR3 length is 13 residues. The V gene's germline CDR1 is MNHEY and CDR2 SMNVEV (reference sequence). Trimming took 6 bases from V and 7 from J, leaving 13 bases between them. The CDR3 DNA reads TGTGCCAGCAGATCTTCGCCGGTGAATGAGCAGTTCTTC. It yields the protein CASRSSPVNEQFF.

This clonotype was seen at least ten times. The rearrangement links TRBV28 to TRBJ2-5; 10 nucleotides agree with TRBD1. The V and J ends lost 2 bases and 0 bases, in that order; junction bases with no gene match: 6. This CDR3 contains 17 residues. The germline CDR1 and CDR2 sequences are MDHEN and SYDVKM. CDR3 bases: TGTGCCAGCAGTTTACCCCAGGACAGGGGGGACCAAGAGACCCAGTACTTC. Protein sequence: CASSLPQDRGDQETQYF.

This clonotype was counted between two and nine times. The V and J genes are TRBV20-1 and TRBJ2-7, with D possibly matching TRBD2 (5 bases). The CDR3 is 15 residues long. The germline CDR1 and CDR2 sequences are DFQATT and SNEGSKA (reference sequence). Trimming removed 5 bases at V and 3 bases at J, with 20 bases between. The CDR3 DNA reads TGCAGTGCTCGGCGGGTAGCCCACACCCTCTACGAGCAGTACTTC. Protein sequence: CSARRVAHTLYEQYF.

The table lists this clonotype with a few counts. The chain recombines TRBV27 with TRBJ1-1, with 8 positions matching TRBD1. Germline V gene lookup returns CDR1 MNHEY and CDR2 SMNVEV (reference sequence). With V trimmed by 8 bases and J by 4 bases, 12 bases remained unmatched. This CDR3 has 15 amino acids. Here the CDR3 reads CASGQGGVQRTEAFF. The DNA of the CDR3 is TGTGCCAGCGGACAGGGCGGCGTACAACGCACTGAAGCTTTCTTT.

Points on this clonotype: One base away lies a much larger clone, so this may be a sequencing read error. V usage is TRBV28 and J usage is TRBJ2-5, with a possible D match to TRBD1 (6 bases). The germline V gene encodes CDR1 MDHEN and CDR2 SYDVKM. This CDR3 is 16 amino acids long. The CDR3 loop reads CVSSLFGTSYQETQYF. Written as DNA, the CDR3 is TGTGTCAGCAGTTTGTTCGGGACATCGTACCAAGAGACCCAGTACTTC.

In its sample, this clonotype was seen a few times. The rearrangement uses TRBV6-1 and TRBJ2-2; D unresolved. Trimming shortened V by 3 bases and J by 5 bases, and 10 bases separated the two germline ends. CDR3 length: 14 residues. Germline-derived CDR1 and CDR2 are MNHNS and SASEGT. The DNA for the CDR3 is TGTGCCAGCAGTGATCGGTTTGAGACCGGGGAGCTGTTTTTT. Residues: CASSDRFETGELFF.

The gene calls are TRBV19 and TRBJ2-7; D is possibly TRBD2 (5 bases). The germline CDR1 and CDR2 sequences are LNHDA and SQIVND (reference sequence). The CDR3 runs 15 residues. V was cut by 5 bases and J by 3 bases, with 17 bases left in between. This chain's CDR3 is CASSQSGEIVYEQYF. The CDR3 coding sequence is TGTGCCAGTAGTCAGAGCGGAGAGATAGTCTACGAGCAGTACTTC. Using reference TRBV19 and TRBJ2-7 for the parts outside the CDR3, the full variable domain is DGGITQSPKYLFRKEGQNVTLSCEQNLNHDAMYWYRQDPGQGLRLIYYSQIVNDFQKGDIAEGYSVSREKKESFPLTVTSAQKNPTAFYLCASSQSGEIVYEQYFGPGTRLTVT.

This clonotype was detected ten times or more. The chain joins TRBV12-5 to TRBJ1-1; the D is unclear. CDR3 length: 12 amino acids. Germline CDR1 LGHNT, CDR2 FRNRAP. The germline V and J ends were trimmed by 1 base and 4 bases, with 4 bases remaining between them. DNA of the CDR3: TGTGCTAGTGGTTTGGACACCACTGAAGCTTTCTTT. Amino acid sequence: CASGLDTTEAFF.

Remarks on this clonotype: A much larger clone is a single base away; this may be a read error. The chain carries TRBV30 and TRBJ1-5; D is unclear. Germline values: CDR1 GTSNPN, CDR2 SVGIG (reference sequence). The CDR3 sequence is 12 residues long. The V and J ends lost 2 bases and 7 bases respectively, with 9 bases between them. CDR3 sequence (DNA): TGTGCCTGGAGTATTTATAAACAGCCCCAGCATTTT. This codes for CAWSIYKQPQHF.

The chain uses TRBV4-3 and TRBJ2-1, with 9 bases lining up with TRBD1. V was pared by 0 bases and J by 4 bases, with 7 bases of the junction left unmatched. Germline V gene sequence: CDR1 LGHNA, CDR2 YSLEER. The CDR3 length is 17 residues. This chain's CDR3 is CASSQDTPGTGYNEQFF. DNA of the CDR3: TGCGCCAGCAGCCAAGATACCCCCGGGACAGGGTACAATGAGCAGTTCTTC.

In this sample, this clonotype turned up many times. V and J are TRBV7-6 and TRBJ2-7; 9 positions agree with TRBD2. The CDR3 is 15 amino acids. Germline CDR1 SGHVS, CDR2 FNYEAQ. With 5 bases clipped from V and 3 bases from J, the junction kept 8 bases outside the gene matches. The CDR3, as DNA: TGTGCCAGCAGCAAAATGCCTAGCGGGAACTACGAGCAGTACTTC. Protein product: CASSKMPSGNYEQYF.

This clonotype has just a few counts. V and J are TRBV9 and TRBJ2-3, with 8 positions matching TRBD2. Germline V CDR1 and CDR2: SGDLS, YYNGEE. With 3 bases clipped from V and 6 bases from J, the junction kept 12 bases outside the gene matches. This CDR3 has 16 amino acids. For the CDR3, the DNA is TGTGCCAGCAGCGCTCCCTTGTCGGGGGGGTCTGATACGCAGTATTTT. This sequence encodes CASSAPLSGGSDTQYF. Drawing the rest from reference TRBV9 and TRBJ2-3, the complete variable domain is DSGVTQTPKHLITATGQRVTLRCSPRSGDLSVYWYQQSLDQGLQFLIQYYNGEERAKGNILERFSAQQFPDLHSELNLSSLELGDSALYFCASSAPLSGGSDTQYFGPGTRLTVL.

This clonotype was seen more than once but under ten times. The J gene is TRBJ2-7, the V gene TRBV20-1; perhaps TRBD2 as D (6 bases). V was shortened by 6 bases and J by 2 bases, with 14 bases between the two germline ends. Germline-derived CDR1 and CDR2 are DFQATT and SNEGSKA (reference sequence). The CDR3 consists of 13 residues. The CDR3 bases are TGCAGTGCGCAGAGGAGGGAGGCCTACGAGCAGTACTTC. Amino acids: CSAQRREAYEQYF.

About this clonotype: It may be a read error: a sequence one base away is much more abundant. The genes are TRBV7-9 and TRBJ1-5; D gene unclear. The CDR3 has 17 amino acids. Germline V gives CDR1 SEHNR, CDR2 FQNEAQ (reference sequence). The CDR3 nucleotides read TGTGCCAGCAGCCTAGCGGACGACCTTTATAGCAATCAGCCCCAGCATTTT. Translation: CASSLADDLYSNQPQHF.